These 30 T cell receptor beta chains originate from one sample sequenced in a study of T cell responses to AZD1222 COVID-19 vaccine. Sequencing used immunoSEQ multiplex PCR; TCRdb keeps in-frame clones, though not all of them. Of 140,000 to 150,000 clones listed, roughly nine tenths are singletons. The sequenced sample was peripheral blood, obtained on day 0 of AZD1222 vaccination. The receptor set was obtained from an adult in good health.

This sequence joins TRBV6-2 or TRBV6-3 and TRBJ2-7; 8 bases map to TRBD1. V trimming: 6 bases; J trimming: 0 bases; junction bases outside the gene matches: 7. The CDR3 is made up of 15 amino acids. The germline gives CDR1 MNHEY, CDR2 SVGEGT. Here the CDR3 DNA reads TGTGCCAGCAGCTATGGACAGGGAAGCTCCTACGAGCAGTACTTC. Translation: CASSYGQGSSYEQYF.

The chain links TRBV3-1 (or the pseudogene TRBV3-2) to TRBJ2-3; 7 bases align to TRBD2. The V and J ends lost 6 bases and 2 bases, in that order; junction bases with no gene match: 8. This CDR3 region has 15 residues. Germline loops: CDR1 LGHDT, CDR2 YNNKEL (reference sequence). CDR3 sequence reads: CASSLEAGPTDTQYF. The CDR3 DNA reads as TGTGCCAGCAGTTTGGAAGCGGGGCCCACAGATACGCAGTATTTT.

This clone appeared once. The V gene is TRBV4-3, the J gene TRBJ1-4; 10 nucleotides match TRBD1. Germline values: CDR1 LGHNA, CDR2 YSLEER. The CDR3 runs 16 residues. The V gene end was trimmed by 0 bases and the J gene end by 8 bases; junction bases not matched to a gene: 6. CDR3 DNA: TGCGCCAGCAGCCAAGACACGGGACAGGGGAACGAAAAACTGTTTTTT. Its translation: CASSQDTGQGNEKLFF.

The V and J genes are TRBV5-1 and TRBJ2-2; tentatively, D is TRBD1 (5 bases). This CDR3 is 16 amino acids long. Germline V gene lookup returns CDR1 SGHRS and CDR2 YFSETQ. V lost 0 bases and J 4 bases, leaving 13 bases between the germline ends. CDR3 in DNA: TGCGCCAGCAGCTTGGCCGGCCAGGGTGTCACCGGGGAGCTGTTTTTT. Translating it yields CASSLAGQGVTGELFF.

This clone appeared once. This chain links TRBV12-3 or TRBV12-4 with TRBJ1-3; 8 positions match TRBD1. The ends lost 6 bases at V and 2 bases at J; junction bases unmatched: 0. The CDR3 totals 13 residues. This CDR3 reads CASRQGAGNTIYF. DNA of the CDR3: TGTGCCAGCAGACAGGGGGCTGGAAACACCATATATTTT.

The chain employs TRBV6-5 and TRBJ1-4; possible D gene TRBD1, 5 bases. The CDR3 spans 11 residues. Trimming removed 6 bases from V and 12 bases from J, with 11 bases in between. The germline CDR1 and CDR2 sequences are MNHEY and SVGAGI. The CDR3 DNA reads as TGTGCCAGCAGAATTGGGACTGAACTGTTTTTT. Its translation is CASRIGTELFF.

The rearrangement links TRBV20-1 to TRBJ2-1; possible D gene TRBD1, 5 bases. CDR1 is DFQATT, CDR2 SNEGSKA, per germline (reference sequence). This CDR3 comprises 13 residues. Deletions cut 3 bases from V and 6 bases from J, with 12 bases between. The CDR3 DNA is TGCAGTGCTAGTTGGCAGGGTCCCAATGAGCAGTTCTTC. It encodes CSASWQGPNEQFF.

The chain employs TRBV6-6 and TRBJ1-4; D perhaps matches TRBD1 (5 bases). From germline, CDR1 is MNHNY and CDR2 SVGAGI (reference sequence). CDR3 size: 14 residues. V was cut by 5 bases and J by 7 bases, with 14 bases left in between. CDR3 DNA sequence: TGTGCCAGCAGTACTGGGGCGTCGGGTGAAAAACTGTTTTTT. As protein: CASSTGASGEKLFF.

This clone was detected only a few times. The chain is built from TRBV10-3 and TRBJ2-1, with D maybe TRBD1 (5 bases). V gave up 1 base and J gave up 1 base, with 11 bases separating them. Germline V lookup: CDR1 ENHRY, CDR2 SYGVKD. CDR3 length equals 16 residues. The CDR3: CAISELGAESYNEQFF. In DNA form, the CDR3 reads TGTGCCATCAGTGAGTTAGGGGCGGAGTCCTACAATGAGCAGTTCTTC.

The chain is built from TRBV15 and TRBJ1-5, with TRBD1 as a possible D gene (5 bases). V was clipped by 5 bases and J by 3 bases, with 14 bases between them. The CDR3 length is 15 residues. Germline CDR1 and CDR2: LNHNV and YYDKDF (reference sequence). The CDR3: CATSERDGNNQPQHF. The CDR3 DNA sequence: TGTGCCACCAGCGAACGGGACGGAAACAATCAGCCCCAGCATTTT.

This chain uses TRBV5-6 with TRBJ1-2; tentatively, D is TRBD1 (5 bases). The CDR3 length is 15 residues. Per the germline V gene, CDR1 is SGHDT and CDR2 is YYEEEE. V gave up 7 bases and J gave up 3 bases, with 19 bases separating them. This CDR3 reads CASVTWGGEDYGYTF. CDR3 sequence (DNA): TGTGCCAGCGTAACTTGGGGCGGAGAAGACTATGGCTACACCTTC.

The chain uses TRBV27 and TRBJ1-1; 8 nucleotides agree with TRBD1. The CDR3 has 14 amino acids. V lost 6 bases and J lost 2; bases outside the gene matches: 5. In germline, CDR1 is MNHEY, CDR2 SMNVEV (reference sequence). The CDR3: CASRATGDNTEAFF. Here the CDR3 DNA reads TGTGCCAGCAGGGCGACAGGGGATAACACTGAAGCTTTCTTT.

This clone was seen a single time. The V gene is TRBV6-5, the J gene TRBJ2-1; TRBD2 matches 10 bases. Trimming took 8 bases from V and 4 from J; bases not matched to a gene: 8. This CDR3 region has 15 residues. CDR1 and CDR2 (germline): MNHEY, SVGAGI. The CDR3, as DNA: TGTGCCAGCGGCCGAACTAGCGGGACATACAATGAGCAGTTCTTC. Translating it yields CASGRTSGTYNEQFF.

The gene calls are TRBV5-1 and TRBJ2-1; the D gene is possibly TRBD1 (6 bases). Trimming left V 4 bases short and J 3 bases short, with 14 bases between. This CDR3 spans 15 amino acids. Germline V gene lookup returns CDR1 SGHRS and CDR2 YFSETQ. CDR3 nucleotide sequence: TGCGCCAGCAGCGCTACGGCCAGGGGCTACAATGAGCAGTTCTTC. This encodes CASSATARGYNEQFF. The whole variable domain, filled in from reference TRBV5-1 and TRBJ2-1, reads KAGVTQTPRYLIKTRGQQVTLSCSPISGHRSVSWYQQTPGQGLQFLFEYFSETQRNKGNFPGRFSGRQFSNSRSEMNVSTLELGDSALYLCASSATARGYNEQFFGPGTRLTVL.

The count of this clone is one. The rearrangement joins TRBV7-2 to TRBJ2-3; 8 bases align to TRBD2. With V trimmed by 4 bases and J by 4 bases, 7 bases remained unmatched. CDR1 is SGHTA, CDR2 FQGNSA, per germline. This CDR3 has 15 residues. Here the CDR3 DNA reads TGTGCCAGCAGCTCCGCGGGGGGAGGACCAGATACGCAGTATTTT. Its protein is CASSSAGGGPDTQYF.

The rearrangement links TRBV7-9 to TRBJ1-1; D remains ambiguous. Germline-derived CDR1 and CDR2 are SEHNR and FQNEAQ (reference sequence). The CDR3 is made up of 15 amino acids. With 1 base removed from V and 1 base from J, the gap between germline ends came to 10 bases. DNA of the CDR3: TGTGCCAGCAGCTTAGTCGAGACAAAGAACACTGAAGCTTTCTTT. It is translated as CASSLVETKNTEAFF.

This chain uses TRBV27 with TRBJ2-6; no reliable D call. CDR3 size: 14 residues. Germline V gene lookup returns CDR1 MNHEY and CDR2 SMNVEV (reference sequence). V lost 5 bases, J lost 0 bases, and 5 bases lay in between. In nucleotides, the CDR3 is TGTGCCAGCAGTAAGAGCTCTGGGGCCAACGTCCTGACTTTC. This codes for CASSKSSGANVLTF.

The V call is TRBV6-1, the J call TRBJ2-3, with 13 positions matching TRBD2. Germline V gene lookup returns CDR1 MNHNS and CDR2 SASEGT. There are 15 residues in the CDR3. Unmatched junction bases numbered 5, after V lost 3 bases and J lost 8 bases. CDR3 region: CASSDGLAGVGTQYF. The CDR3 DNA follows: TGTGCCAGCAGTGACGGACTAGCGGGAGTGGGTACGCAGTATTTT.

This chain connects TRBV5-4 to TRBJ1-1; tentative D call: TRBD1 (6 bases). The CDR3 spans 16 residues. Germline CDR1 reads SGHNT; CDR2 reads YYREEE (reference sequence). V dropped 4 bases and J dropped 6 bases, with 22 bases sitting between them. The DNA of the CDR3 is TGTGCCAGCAGCCCATCGATCCCCGACAGGATGGCTGAAGCTTTCTTT. Protein sequence: CASSPSIPDRMAEAFF.

The chain couples TRBV2 to TRBJ1-2; D perhaps matches TRBD1 (5 bases). The CDR3 is 15 amino acids. V was shortened by 4 bases and J by 0 bases, with 12 bases between the two germline ends. Germline-derived CDR1 and CDR2 are SNHLY and FYNNEI. The chain's CDR3 is CASSGQSTANYGYTF. CDR3 nucleotides: TGTGCCAGCAGTGGACAGAGTACTGCTAACTATGGCTACACCTTC.

The chain couples TRBV6-4 to TRBJ1-1; no firm D call. The CDR3 has 9 residues. V was pared by 8 bases and J by 7 bases, with 5 bases between. Germline CDR1 is MRHNA and CDR2 is SNTAGT. The CDR3 sequence is CASFVEAFF. As DNA, the CDR3 is TGTGCCAGCTTTGTTGAAGCTTTCTTT.

The sample holds a few counts of this clone. The genes are TRBV6-2 or TRBV6-3 and TRBJ2-2; possibly TRBD1 for D (5 bases). The CDR3 extends over 14 amino acids. Germline V gene sequence: CDR1 MNHEY, CDR2 SVGEGT. V lost 5 bases to trimming and J lost 3 bases, with 10 bases between them. CDR3 sequence: CASSRAGHTGELFF. CDR3 coding DNA: TGTGCCAGCAGTCGGGCAGGGCACACCGGGGAGCTGTTTTTT.

The genes are TRBV19 and TRBJ1-4; a weak D match, TRBD1 (5 bases). Germline CDR1 is LNHDA and CDR2 is SQIVND (reference sequence). The CDR3 consists of 15 residues. The V end was cut by 1 base, the J end by 5 bases, with 11 bases between. The CDR3 sequence is CASSIVAGLNEKLFF. The DNA of the CDR3 is TGTGCCAGTAGTATAGTGGCGGGGCTGAATGAAAAACTGTTTTTT.

Here the CDR3 reads CASSWTSGSFTQYF. In nucleotides, the CDR3 is TGTGCCAGCAGTTGGACTAGCGGGAGCTTTACGCAGTATTTT. The chain links TRBV27 to TRBJ2-3; TRBD2 agrees at 13 bases. V lost 4 bases and J lost 8; bases outside the gene matches: 3. Germline V gene lookup returns CDR1 MNHEY and CDR2 SMNVEV (reference sequence). The CDR3 has 14 residues.

The chain couples TRBV19 to TRBJ2-2; TRBD2 aligns across 9 bases. Germline V gene data show CDR1 as LNHDA and CDR2 as SQIVND (reference sequence). J gave up 4 bases and V 7 bases, and 4 bases lay outside the gene matches. This CDR3 is 14 amino acids long. The CDR3 region has the DNA TGTGCCAGTAAAGCGGGAGGAAGCACCGGGGAGCTGTTTTTT. Translating it yields CASKAGGSTGELFF.

The chain combines TRBV19 with TRBJ2-7, with 10 bases aligning to TRBD2. This CDR3 has 13 amino acids. V shed 3 bases, J shed 4 bases, and the junction held 0 bases outside the gene matches. Germline assignment: CDR1 LNHDA and CDR2 SQIVND (reference sequence). The CDR3, as DNA: TGTGCCAGTAGTATGACTAGCGGGTACGAGCAGTACTTC. The encoded protein is CASSMTSGYEQYF.

V is TRBV6-5 and J is TRBJ2-1; no firm D call. Trimming cost V 10 bases and J 6 bases, with 13 bases left between them. This CDR3 region has 12 residues. Germline V CDR1 and CDR2: MNHEY, SVGAGI. The CDR3 nucleotides are TGTGCCACCTTGTCAGCATCCAATGAGCAGTTCTTC. Protein product: CATLSASNEQFF.

V is TRBV27 and J is TRBJ2-1; 7 bases align to TRBD1. After removal of 6 bases from V and 6 bases from J, the junction contained 8 bases not matched to a gene. The CDR3 extends over 14 amino acids. Per the germline V gene, CDR1 is MNHEY and CDR2 is SMNVEV (reference sequence). The CDR3 DNA reads TGTGCCAGCAGGGCCGGGACAGCCCCCAATGAGCAGTTCTTC. Amino acid sequence: CASRAGTAPNEQFF.

The gene calls are TRBV7-2 and TRBJ1-3; the match to TRBD1 covers 12 bases. Trimming removed 0 bases from V and 4 bases from J; junction bases left unmatched: 1. Germline V CDR1 and CDR2: SGHTA, FQGNSA. This CDR3 has 16 residues. DNA for the CDR3: TGTGCCAGCAGCTTAGCCGGGACAGGGGGCGGAAACACCATATATTTT. It yields the protein CASSLAGTGGGNTIYF.

The J gene is TRBJ2-3, the V gene TRBV6-4; 9 bases are shared with TRBD2. The CDR3 spans 15 residues. Germline loops: CDR1 MRHNA, CDR2 SNTAGT. Trimming at V came to 0 bases and at J to 4 bases, leaving 2 bases not matched to a gene. Here the CDR3 DNA reads TGTGCCAGCAGTGACTCGGCGGGAGGGCCAGATACGCAGTATTTT. Protein sequence: CASSDSAGGPDTQYF.